A selection of T cell receptor beta chains follows, all from one sample in a study of T-cell reconstitution after alpha-beta-depleted transplantation in children. MiXCR, run by TCRdb on the PCR reads, gives a single entry per CDR3 protein. This repertoire shows about 110,000 distinct CDR3 sequences, approximately 6.9% found once; its top ten account for more than 20%. The source was PBMCs, mostly from graft donor cells, collected 360 days after TCRalphabeta/CD19-depleted stem cell transplant. The receptor set was obtained from a male patient aged 2-15 years who had a stem cell transplant for acute lymphoblastic leukemia, so the T cells may come from the graft donor. The CDR3 runs from the conserved cysteine through the conserved F or W. The D gene is left open where the match is weak. Clone size is not always given. Where it is, it says once, few, many or a class for expanded clones.

>TRBV7-2|TRBJ2-2|TRBD1|many
TGTGCCAGCAGCTTAGCCTACAGGGGAACCACCGGGGAGCTGTTTTTT
CASSLAYRGTTGELFF
>TRBV4-3|TRBJ2-5|.|few
TGCGCCAGCAGCCAAGATACAGGGAACCAAGAGACCCAGTACTTC
CASSQDTGNQETQYF
>TRBV27|TRBJ1-1|.|many
TGTGCCAGCAGCCACACGAACACTGAAGCTTTCTTT
CASSHTNTEAFF
>TRBV4-2|TRBJ2-4|.|many
TGTGCCAGTCAGGGGAGAGGGGACAAAAACATTCAGTACTTC
CASQGRGDKNIQYF
>TRBV28|TRBJ2-7|TRBD1|.
TGTGCCAGTCATACCCGGCAGGGGGTGGACGAGCAGTACTTC
CASHTRQGVDEQYF
>TRBV27|TRBJ2-7|TRBD1|many
TGTGCCAGCAGTCACGGGACAGGGTTCAGCTACGAGCAGTACTTC
CASSHGTGFSYEQYF
>TRBV30|TRBJ2-1|.|many
TGTGCCTGGAGAGAAGCGGAGAGCTCCTACAATGAGCAGTTCTTC
CAWREAESSYNEQFF
>TRBV2|TRBJ1-5|TRBD1|many
TGTGCCAGCAGGGACAGGGAGGTTCATTTT
CASRDREVHF
>TRBV12-3/TRBV12-4|TRBJ1-6|.|many
TGTGCCAGCAGTTTGGCCAACACCCTCCACTTT
CASSLANTLHF
>TRBV6-2/TRBV6-3|TRBJ2-2|.|many
TGTGCCAGCAGTTACTCTGGCGGGGCGAACACCGGGGAGCTGTTTTTT
CASSYSGGANTGELFF
>TRBV29-1|TRBJ1-2|.|many
TGCAGCGTCCCTTGGGGAGACGGCTACACCTTC
CSVPWGDGYTF
>TRBV6-1|TRBJ2-7|TRBD2|few
TGTGCCAGCAACCCCGGGACTAGCGTGTACGAGCAGTACTTC
CASNPGTSVYEQYF
>TRBV29-1|TRBJ2-5|.|many
TGCAGCGTTGGTGGTCCTTCTAATCAAGAGACCCAGTACTTC
CSVGGPSNQETQYF
>TRBV5-8|TRBJ2-7|.|.
TGTGCCAGGGGTCGGGGCGCCTACGAGCAGTACTTC
CARGRGAYEQYF
>TRBV2|TRBJ2-7|.|many
TGTGCCAGCAGTCACCGGGACGTTTCCTACGAGCAGTACTTC
CASSHRDVSYEQYF
>TRBV5-6|TRBJ1-4|TRBD1|.
TGTGCCAGCAGAGGAAGGGGGCGGGCTAATGAAAAACTGTTTTTT
CASRGRGRANEKLFF
>TRBV24-1|TRBJ2-1|.|many
TGTGCCACCAGTGATTTTAAAGTTAAGAGCTCCTACAATGAGCAGTTCTTC
CATSDFKVKSSYNEQFF
>TRBV3-1|TRBJ1-4|.|few
TGTGCCAGCAGCCAAGAGAACAGGGTTTATGAAAAACTGTTTTTT
CASSQENRVYEKLFF
>TRBV6-5|TRBJ1-5|.|many
TGTGCCAGCAGTTACTCTGGGGGAAGTCAGCCCCAGCATTTT
CASSYSGGSQPQHF
>TRBV9|TRBJ2-2|.|many
TGTGCCAGCACGTCAGCGGTAAACACCGGGGAGCTGTTTTTT
CASTSAVNTGELFF
>TRBV6-2/TRBV6-3|TRBJ2-1|TRBD1|many
TGTGCCAGCAGTTACCCGCGGGACAGGTATGGCGATGAGCAGTTCTTC
CASSYPRDRYGDEQFF
>TRBV19|TRBJ2-1|.|few
TGTGCCAGTAGTATTATCAGTTACAATGAGCAGTTCTTC
CASSIISYNEQFF
>TRBV19|TRBJ2-3|.|few
TGTGCCAGTAGTATGGTCCTTTTGAGGGCCACAGATACGCAGTATTTT
CASSMVLLRATDTQYF
>TRBV4-3|TRBJ1-2|.|many
TGCGCCAGCAGCCAGTACCCACTGGACGGCACCTACTACACCTTC
CASSQYPLDGTYYTF
>TRBV6-1|TRBJ2-7|.|many
TGTGCCAGCAGTATTACAGGGAGCTCCTACGAGCAGTACTTC
CASSITGSSYEQYF
>TRBV6-2/TRBV6-3|TRBJ2-1|.|many
TGTGCCAGCAGCCTTTCGACTGGTTACAATGAGCAGTTCTTC
CASSLSTGYNEQFF
>TRBV28|TRBJ2-2|TRBD2|few
TGTGCCAGCAGTCTTGGGGCACTAGCGGGAGCGGTCGTCGGGGAGCTGTTTTTT
CASSLGALAGAVVGELFF
>TRBV20-1|TRBJ2-3|TRBD2|many
TGCAGTGCTAGGGATGGGACTAGCGAATACACAGATACGCAGTATTTT
CSARDGTSEYTDTQYF
>TRBV27|TRBJ2-7|.|many
TGTGCCAGCAGTTTATCTAACCCCTACGAGCAGTACTTC
CASSLSNPYEQYF